This TCR beta chain was sequenced for a study of molecular identifiers for immune sequencing clone quantification. After removal of 5 bases from V and 9 bases from J, the junction contained 21 bases not matched to a gene. This CDR3 comprises 18 residues. The germline CDR1 and CDR2 sequences are LNHDA and SQIVND (reference sequence). One entry per CDR3 protein, called by TCRdb with MiXCR from the PCR reads. The top ten clones hold 0.94% of a sample with roughly 97,000 distinct CDR3 sequences, 24% of them seen once. A note on this clonotype: A read error may be the cause here, since a much bigger clone is one base away.

This clonotype was sampled from a human donor in good health. Some libraries in this study had Jurkat cell RNA spiked in. V is TRBV19 and J is TRBJ2-1; 8 bases are a match to TRBD1. The sequenced sample was naive CD8+ T cells from blood, with Jurkat cell RNA spiked in. Specified subset: FACS-sorted CD8+CD4-CCR7+CD45RA+ naive T cells. The CDR3 protein is CASSPIPQGGLGYAEQFF. The CDR3 bases are TGTGCCAGTAGTCCGATACCACAGGGGGGTCTTGGATATGCTGAGCAGTTCTTC.